This T cell receptor (beta chain) was profiled in a study of T cells after yellow fever vaccination. TCRdb recomputed calls from the 5' RACE reads with MiXCR, one row per CDR3 protein. The sample has about 300,000 distinct CDR3 sequences, around 4.1% seen once; the top ten hold roughly 26%. The CDR3 contains 14 residues. With V trimmed by 4 bases and J by 5 bases, 7 bases remained unmatched. In germline, CDR1 is MNHEY, CDR2 SVGAGI. This clonotype occurred many times. Sequencing used PBMCs, obtained 5 days after the yellow fever booster vaccination. The chain carries TRBV6-5 and TRBJ1-2; 7 bases align to TRBD1. This receptor was identified in a man aged 18 to 29 who received the YFV17D yellow fever vaccine. The CDR3 sequence is CASSFDRAGYGYTF. The CDR3 DNA sequence: TGTGCCAGCAGTTTCGACAGGGCGGGATATGGCTACACCTTC.